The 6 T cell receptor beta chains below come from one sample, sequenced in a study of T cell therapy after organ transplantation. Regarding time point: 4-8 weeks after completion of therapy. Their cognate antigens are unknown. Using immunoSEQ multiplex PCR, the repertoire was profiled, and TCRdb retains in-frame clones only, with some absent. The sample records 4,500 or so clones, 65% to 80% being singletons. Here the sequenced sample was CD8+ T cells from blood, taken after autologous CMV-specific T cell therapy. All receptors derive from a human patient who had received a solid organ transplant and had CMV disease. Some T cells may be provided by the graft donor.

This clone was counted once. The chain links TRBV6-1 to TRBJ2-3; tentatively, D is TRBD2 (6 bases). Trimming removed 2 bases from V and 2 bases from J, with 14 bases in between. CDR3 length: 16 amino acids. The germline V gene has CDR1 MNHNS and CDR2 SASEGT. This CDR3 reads CASSERDSIYTDTQYF. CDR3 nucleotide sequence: TGTGCCAGCAGTGAAAGGGACTCGATCTACACAGATACGCAGTATTTT.

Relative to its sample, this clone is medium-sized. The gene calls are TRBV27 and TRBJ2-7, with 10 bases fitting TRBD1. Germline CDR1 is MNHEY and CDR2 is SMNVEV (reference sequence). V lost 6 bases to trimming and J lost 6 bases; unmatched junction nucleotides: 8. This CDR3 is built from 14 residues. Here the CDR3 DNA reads TGTGCCAGCAGATCCGGGACAGGGGTGACCGAGCAGTACTTC. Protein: CASRSGTGVTEQYF.

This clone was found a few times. CDR3 residues: CASRTVWNTGELFF. Here the CDR3 DNA reads TGTGCCAGTCGGACAGTGTGGAACACCGGGGAGCTGTTTTTT. The chain couples TRBV6-4 to TRBJ2-2; D might be TRBD1 (6 bases). V lost 9 bases and J 1 base, leaving 12 bases between the germline ends. Germline V gives CDR1 MRHNA, CDR2 SNTAGT. The CDR3 length is 14 residues.

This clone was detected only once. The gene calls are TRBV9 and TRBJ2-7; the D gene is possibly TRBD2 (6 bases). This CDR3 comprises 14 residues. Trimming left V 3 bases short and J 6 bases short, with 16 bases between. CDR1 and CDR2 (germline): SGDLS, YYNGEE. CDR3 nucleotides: TGTGCCAGCAGCGCTCTCGCCGGGGGTGGCGAGCAGTACTTC. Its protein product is CASSALAGGGEQYF.

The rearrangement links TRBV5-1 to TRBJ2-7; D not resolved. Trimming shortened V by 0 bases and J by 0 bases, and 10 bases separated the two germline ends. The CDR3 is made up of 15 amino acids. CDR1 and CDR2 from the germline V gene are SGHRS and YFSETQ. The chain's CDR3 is CASSLDAGNSYEQYF. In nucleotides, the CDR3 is TGCGCCAGCAGCTTGGATGCAGGAAACTCCTACGAGCAGTACTTC. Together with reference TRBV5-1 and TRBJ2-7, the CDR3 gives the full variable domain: KAGVTQTPRYLIKTRGQQVTLSCSPISGHRSVSWYQQTPGQGLQFLFEYFSETQRNKGNFPGRFSGRQFSNSRSEMNVSTLELGDSALYLCASSLDAGNSYEQYFGPGTRLTVT.

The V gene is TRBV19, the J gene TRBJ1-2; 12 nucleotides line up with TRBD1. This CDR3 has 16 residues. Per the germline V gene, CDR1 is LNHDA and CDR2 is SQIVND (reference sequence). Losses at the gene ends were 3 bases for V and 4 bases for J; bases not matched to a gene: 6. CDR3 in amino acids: CASSIRGQGASYGYTF. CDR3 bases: TGTGCCAGTAGTATTCGGGGACAGGGGGCAAGCTATGGCTACACCTTC.